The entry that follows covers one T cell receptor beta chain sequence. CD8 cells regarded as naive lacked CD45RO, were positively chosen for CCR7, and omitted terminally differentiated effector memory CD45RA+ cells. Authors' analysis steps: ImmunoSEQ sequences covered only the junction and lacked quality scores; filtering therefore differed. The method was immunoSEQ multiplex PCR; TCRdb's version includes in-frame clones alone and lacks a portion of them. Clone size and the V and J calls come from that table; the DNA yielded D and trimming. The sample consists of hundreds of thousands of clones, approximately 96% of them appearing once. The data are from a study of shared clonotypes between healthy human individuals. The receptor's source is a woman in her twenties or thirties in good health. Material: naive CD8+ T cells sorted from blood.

This CDR3 reads CASSPTHEQYF. CDR3 coding DNA: TGTGCCAGCAGCCCGACCCACGAGCAGTACTTC. The rearrangement links TRBV5-8 to TRBJ2-7; D gene ambiguous. Germline CDR1 reads SGHTS; CDR2 reads YDEGEE. The CDR3 runs 11 residues. The germline V and J ends were trimmed by 4 bases and 5 bases, with 7 bases remaining between them.